This section outlines one T cell receptor (beta chain) sequence together with its context. There is no known antigen for this receptor. The sequencer was an Illumina HiSeq 2000. TCR beta cDNA libraries were prepared using 5'RACE template switching, which introduced a universal primer site and unique molecular identifiers. cDNA synthesis was primed from the TCR beta constant segment, followed by two successive PCR amplification steps. For the original study's pipeline: MIGEC was used to demultiplex reads and group the reads by UMI, and MiTCR was used to assemble and quantify clonotypes. To exclude erroneous sequences, only TCR cDNA sequences supported by at least two reads were retained. The tcR package was used for downstream repertoire analysis, and clonotypes were matched between fractions using CDR3 nucleotide sequence together with V segment. VDJmatch was used to annotate antigen specificity against VDJdb, with one amino acid substitution allowed in CDR3. TCRdb reprocessed the reads and lists each CDR3 protein sequence as a single entry, with no DNA. None of the V and J calls come from the authors' own analysis; TCRdb made them. For this sample, the table gives 350,000 to 400,000 distinct CDR3 sequences. Approximately 12% of the sample is in the top ten clones.

This record comes from a study of T cells expressing NK-cell markers (TCRdb year 2020). General notes on the study: In sorted CD3+CD56+NKG2C+, CD3+CD56+NKG2C- and CD3+CD56-NKG2C+ T-cell subsets from several donors, TCR beta-chain repertoires were profiled. Among the eight sequenced donors, seven were HCMV-seropositive and one was HCMV-seronegative. The study sequenced eight donors, all healthy volunteers chosen at random: three men and five women. Illumina HiSeq 2000/2500, MiSeq or NextSeq was used to sequence libraries as 2 x 150 bp reads.

Points the paper makes about the study in general: In six donors, the dominant CD3+CD56+NKG2C+ clonotypes ranked among the top 10 CD8+ clonotypes, making up roughly 1.0-8% of CD8+ T cells. Those dominant clonotypes were again the most abundant among CD3+CD56-NKG2C+ cells in a few donors, at about 28.3-60.1%. Whether the expanded NKG2C-expressing T cell clones were specific for HCMV antigens was left unclear.

A commercial ELISA kit detecting HCMV-specific IgG in serum was used to determine HCMV serostatus. Ficoll density gradient centrifugation was used to isolate peripheral blood mononuclear cells from blood. Counted from cysteine to phenylalanine, this CDR3 has 14 amino acids. Nucleotide data are not available. From a lookup of the germline V gene (reference sequence), CDR1 and CDR2 are DFQATT and SNEGSKA. This receptor was identified in a woman aged 45-65 years in good health. Donor details come from another sample of the same person, matched by shared clones. Rearrangement joined TRBV20-1 to TRBJ2-7; TCRdb's assignment of TRBD1 cannot be checked, as there is no DNA. Sequenced material: blood T cells: a sorted CD56 or NKG2C T cell subset, CD4+ or CD8+ T cells, or bulk PBMC T cells (not recorded which). The CDR3: CSAALPGAGLEQYF.